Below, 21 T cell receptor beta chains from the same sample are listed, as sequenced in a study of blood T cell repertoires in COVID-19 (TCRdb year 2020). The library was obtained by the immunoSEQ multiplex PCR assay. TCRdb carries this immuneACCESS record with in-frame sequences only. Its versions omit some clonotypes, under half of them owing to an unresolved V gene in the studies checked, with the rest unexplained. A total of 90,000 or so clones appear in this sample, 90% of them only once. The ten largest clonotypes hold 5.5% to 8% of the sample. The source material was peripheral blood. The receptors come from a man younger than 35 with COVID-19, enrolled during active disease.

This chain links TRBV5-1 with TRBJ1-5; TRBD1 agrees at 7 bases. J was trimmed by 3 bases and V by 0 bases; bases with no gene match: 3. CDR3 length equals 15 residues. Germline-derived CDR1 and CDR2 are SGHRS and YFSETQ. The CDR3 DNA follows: TGCGCCAGCAGCTTGGGACAGGGTCCCAATCAGCCCCAGCATTTT. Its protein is CASSLGQGPNQPQHF.

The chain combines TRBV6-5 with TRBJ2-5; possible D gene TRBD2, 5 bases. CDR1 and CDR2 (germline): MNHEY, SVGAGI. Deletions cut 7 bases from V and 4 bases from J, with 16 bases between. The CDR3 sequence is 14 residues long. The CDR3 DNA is TGTGCCAGCACGGTGGCGTTAGCGACAGAGACCCAGTACTTC. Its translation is CASTVALATETQYF.

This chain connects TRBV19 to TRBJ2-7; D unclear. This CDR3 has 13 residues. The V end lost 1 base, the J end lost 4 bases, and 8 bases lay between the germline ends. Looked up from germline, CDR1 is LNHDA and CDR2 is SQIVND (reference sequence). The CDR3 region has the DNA TGTGCCAGTAGTATAGGCCCACTTTACGAGCAGTACTTC. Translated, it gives CASSIGPLYEQYF.

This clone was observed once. Written as DNA, the CDR3 is TGCGCCAGCAGCTTTGGACTAGCGGGAGACAATGAGCAGTTCTTC. Amino acid sequence: CASSFGLAGDNEQFF. V is TRBV5-1 and J is TRBJ2-1; the match to TRBD2 covers 13 bases. In germline, CDR1 is SGHRS, CDR2 YFSETQ. V dropped 2 bases and J dropped 5; count of bases not matched to a gene: 1. CDR3 length: 15 residues.

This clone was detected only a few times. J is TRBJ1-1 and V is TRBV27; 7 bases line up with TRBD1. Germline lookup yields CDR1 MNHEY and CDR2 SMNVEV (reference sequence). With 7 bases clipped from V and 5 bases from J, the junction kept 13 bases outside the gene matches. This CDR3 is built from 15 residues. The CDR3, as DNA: TGTGCCAGCATACCCCTCCAGGGGGTGGGGACTGAAGCTTTCTTT. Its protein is CASIPLQGVGTEAFF.

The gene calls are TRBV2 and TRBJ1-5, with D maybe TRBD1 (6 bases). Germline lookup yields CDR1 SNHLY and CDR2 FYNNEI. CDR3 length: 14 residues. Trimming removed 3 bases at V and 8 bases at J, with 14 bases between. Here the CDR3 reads CASSDRLRGEPQHF. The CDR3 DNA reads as TGTGCCAGCAGTGACAGACTCAGGGGCGAGCCCCAGCATTTT.

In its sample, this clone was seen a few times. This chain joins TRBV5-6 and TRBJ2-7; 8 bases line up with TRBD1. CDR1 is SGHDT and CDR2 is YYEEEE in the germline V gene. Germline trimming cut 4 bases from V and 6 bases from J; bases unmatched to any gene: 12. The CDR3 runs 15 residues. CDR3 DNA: TGTGCCAGCAGCCTCGGGACAGGTGGTCTTGGCGAGCAGTACTTC. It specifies CASSLGTGGLGEQYF.

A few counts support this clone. This chain's CDR3 is CASSARVGGDSPLHF. The CDR3 bases are TGTGCCAGCAGCGCGAGGGTTGGGGGCGATTCACCCCTCCACTTT. The genes are TRBV7-2 and TRBJ1-6; D perhaps matches TRBD1 (6 bases). With 5 bases removed from V and 8 bases from J, the gap between germline ends came to 16 bases. This CDR3 has 15 amino acids. CDR1 and CDR2 from the germline V gene are SGHTA and FQGNSA. The whole variable domain, remainder taken from reference TRBV7-2 and TRBJ1-6, is GAGVSQSPSNKVTEKGKDVELRCDPISGHTALYWYRQSLGQGLEFLIYFQGNSAPDKSGLPSDRFSAERTGGSVSTLTIQRTQQEDSAVYLCASSARVGGDSPLHFGNGTRLTVT.

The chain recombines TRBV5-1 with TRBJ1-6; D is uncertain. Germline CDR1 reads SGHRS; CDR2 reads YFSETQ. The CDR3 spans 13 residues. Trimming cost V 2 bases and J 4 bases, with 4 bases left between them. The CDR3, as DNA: TGCGCCAGCAGCTTCAGTTATAATTCACCCCTCCACTTT. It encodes CASSFSYNSPLHF.

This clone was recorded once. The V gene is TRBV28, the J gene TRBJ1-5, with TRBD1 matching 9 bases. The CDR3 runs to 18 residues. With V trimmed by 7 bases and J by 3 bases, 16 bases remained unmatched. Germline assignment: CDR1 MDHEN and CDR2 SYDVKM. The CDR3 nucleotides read TGTGCCAGCAATCCCGGGACAGGGTTATTCGAGGCCAATCAGCCCCAGCATTTT. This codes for CASNPGTGLFEANQPQHF. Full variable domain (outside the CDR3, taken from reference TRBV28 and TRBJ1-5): DVKVTQSSRYLVKRTGEKVFLECVQDMDHENMFWYRQDPGLGLRLIYFSYDVKMKEKGDIPEGYSVSREKKERFSLILESASTNQTSMYLCASNPGTGLFEANQPQHFGDGTRLSIL.

As DNA, the CDR3 is TGTGCCAGCAGTTTGGGTGGGACAGGCTCGAGACAGTACTTC. Protein sequence: CASSLGGTGSRQYF. This chain links TRBV27 with TRBJ2-7, with 8 bases lining up with TRBD1. Trimming cost V 3 bases and J 10 bases; bases outside gene matches: 11. The CDR3 sequence is 14 residues long. The germline V gene encodes CDR1 MNHEY and CDR2 SMNVEV (reference sequence).

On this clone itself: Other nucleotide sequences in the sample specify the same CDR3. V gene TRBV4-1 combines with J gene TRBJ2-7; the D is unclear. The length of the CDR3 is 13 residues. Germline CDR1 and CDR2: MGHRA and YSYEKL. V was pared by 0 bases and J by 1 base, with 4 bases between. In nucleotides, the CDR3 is TGCGCCAGCAGCCAAGACAGATCCTACGAGCAGTACTTC. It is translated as CASSQDRSYEQYF.

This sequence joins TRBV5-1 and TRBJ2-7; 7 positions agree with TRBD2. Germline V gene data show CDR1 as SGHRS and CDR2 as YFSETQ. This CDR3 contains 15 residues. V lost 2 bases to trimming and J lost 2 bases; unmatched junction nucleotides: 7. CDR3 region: CASSFREGTTYEQYF. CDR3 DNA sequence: TGCGCCAGCAGCTTCAGGGAGGGGACCACCTACGAGCAGTACTTC.

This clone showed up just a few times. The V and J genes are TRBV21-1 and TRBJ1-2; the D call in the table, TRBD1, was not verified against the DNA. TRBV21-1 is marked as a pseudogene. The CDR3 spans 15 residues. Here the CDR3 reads CASSESGTEDYGYTF. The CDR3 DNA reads TGTGCCAGCAGCGAATCCGGGACAGAGGATTATGGCTACACCTTC.

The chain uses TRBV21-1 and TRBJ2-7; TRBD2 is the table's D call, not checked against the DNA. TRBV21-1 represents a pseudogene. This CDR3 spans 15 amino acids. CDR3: CASSKAGLVLNEQYF. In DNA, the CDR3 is TGTGCCAGCAGCAAAGCGGGACTAGTCCTTAACGAGCAGTACTTC.

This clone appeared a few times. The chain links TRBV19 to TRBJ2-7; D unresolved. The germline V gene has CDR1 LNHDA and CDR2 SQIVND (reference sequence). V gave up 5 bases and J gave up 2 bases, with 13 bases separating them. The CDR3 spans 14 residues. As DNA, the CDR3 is TGTGCCAGTAGTGTTAGACTCTCTACCTACGAGCAGTACTTC. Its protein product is CASSVRLSTYEQYF.

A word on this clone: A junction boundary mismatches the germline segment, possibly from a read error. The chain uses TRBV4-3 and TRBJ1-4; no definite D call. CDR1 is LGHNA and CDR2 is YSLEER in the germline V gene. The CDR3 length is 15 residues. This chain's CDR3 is CASSQDLWAGEKLLF. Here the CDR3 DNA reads TGCGCCAGCAGCCAAGATTTGTGGGCGGGAGAAAAACTGCTTTTT.

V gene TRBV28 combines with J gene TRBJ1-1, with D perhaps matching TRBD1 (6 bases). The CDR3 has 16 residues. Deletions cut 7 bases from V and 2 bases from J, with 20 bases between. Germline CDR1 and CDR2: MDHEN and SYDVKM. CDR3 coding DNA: TGTGCCAGCACCCGAGGGTCCGGACAGCTTAACACTGAAGCTTTCTTT. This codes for CASTRGSGQLNTEAFF.

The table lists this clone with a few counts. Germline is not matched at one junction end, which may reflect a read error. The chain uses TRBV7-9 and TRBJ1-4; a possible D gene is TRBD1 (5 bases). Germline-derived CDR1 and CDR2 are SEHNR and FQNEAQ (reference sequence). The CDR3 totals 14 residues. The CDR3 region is CASSSTEFNEKLLF. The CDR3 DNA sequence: TGTGCCAGCAGCTCGACAGAATTCAATGAAAAACTGCTTTTT.

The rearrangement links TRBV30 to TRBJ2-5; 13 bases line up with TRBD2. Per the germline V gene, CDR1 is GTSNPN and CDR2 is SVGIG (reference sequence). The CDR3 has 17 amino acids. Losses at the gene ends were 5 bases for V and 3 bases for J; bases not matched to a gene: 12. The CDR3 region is CAWEPGTSGTYKETQYF. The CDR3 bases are TGTGCCTGGGAACCCGGGACTAGCGGGACCTACAAAGAGACCCAGTACTTC.

As DNA, the CDR3 is TGTGCCAGCAGGGCACAGGGGGGACCCTACAATGAGCAGTTCTTC. It encodes CASRAQGGPYNEQFF. V is TRBV28 and J is TRBJ2-1; 8 bases map to TRBD1. The V segment lost 6 bases and the J segment 2 bases; nucleotides outside the gene matches: 6. The germline V gene encodes CDR1 MDHEN and CDR2 SYDVKM. The CDR3 is 15 residues long.